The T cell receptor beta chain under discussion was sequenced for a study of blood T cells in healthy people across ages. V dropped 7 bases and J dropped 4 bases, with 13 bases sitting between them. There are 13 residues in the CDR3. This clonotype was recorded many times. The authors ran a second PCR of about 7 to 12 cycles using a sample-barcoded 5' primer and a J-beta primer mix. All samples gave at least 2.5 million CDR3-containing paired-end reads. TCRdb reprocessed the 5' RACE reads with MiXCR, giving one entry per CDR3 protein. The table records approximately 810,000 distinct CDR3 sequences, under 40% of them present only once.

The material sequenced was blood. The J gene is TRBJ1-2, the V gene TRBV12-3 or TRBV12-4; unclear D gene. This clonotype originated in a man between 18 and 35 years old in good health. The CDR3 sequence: CASTLRAGYGYTF. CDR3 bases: TGTGCCAGCACCTTACGGGCAGGCTATGGCTACACCTTC.